One and the same sample provided the 5 T cell receptor beta chains below, sequenced in a study of blood T cell repertoires in COVID-19. Assay: immunoSEQ multiplex PCR; the TCRdb copy retains only in-frame clones and omits some. The data contain around 79,000 clones, about 89% of them singletons. Sequences were obtained from peripheral blood. These receptors were collected from a man between 65 and 85 years old with active or convalescent COVID-19.

The rearrangement joins TRBV18 to TRBJ2-1, with 7 bases matching TRBD2. V dropped 2 bases and J dropped 4; count of bases not matched to a gene: 5. The germline V gene encodes CDR1 KGHSH and CDR2 LQKENI. CDR3 length equals 15 residues. In DNA, the CDR3 is TGTGCCAGCTCACCATTGGGGGAGGGATACAATGAGCAGTTCTTC. It yields the protein CASSPLGEGYNEQFF.

The chain links TRBV7-2 to TRBJ2-5; D may be TRBD1 (5 bases). From germline, CDR1 is SGHTA and CDR2 FQGNSA. The CDR3 length is 14 residues. V shed 2 bases and J shed 1 base, with 8 bases lying between them. The DNA of the CDR3 is TGTGCCAGCAGCTTACCGACAGTCCAAGAGACCCAGTACTTC. Protein: CASSLPTVQETQYF.

V and J are TRBV30 and TRBJ2-5; D is possibly TRBD1 (5 bases). The CDR3 is 14 amino acids. V was trimmed by 4 bases and J by 1 base, leaving 13 bases between them. In germline, CDR1 is GTSNPN, CDR2 SVGIG (reference sequence). CDR3: CAWILQGGQETQYF. The CDR3 DNA reads as TGTGCCTGGATCCTCCAGGGTGGCCAAGAGACCCAGTACTTC.

The chain uses TRBV5-4 and TRBJ1-1, with 9 bases lining up with TRBD1. The CDR3 covers 14 residues. The J segment lost 2 bases and the V segment lost 4 bases, leaving 3 bases of the junction unmatched. The germline V gene encodes CDR1 SGHNT and CDR2 YYREEE (reference sequence). The CDR3: CASSPGQGNTEAFF. The CDR3 DNA sequence: TGTGCCAGCAGCCCGGGACAGGGAAACACTGAAGCTTTCTTT.

The chain links TRBV4-3 to TRBJ2-5; D possibly corresponds to TRBD2 (5 bases). The CDR3 spans 15 residues. Trimming cost V 3 bases and J 5 bases, with 16 bases left between them. The germline CDR1 and CDR2 sequences are LGHNA and YSLEER. CDR3 DNA sequence: TGCGCCAGCAGCCATACGTCCGGGGTGGGGGAGACCCAGTACTTC. It specifies CASSHTSGVGETQYF.